These 30 T cell receptor beta chains share one sample of origin, sequenced in a study of blood T cell repertoires in COVID-19. Produced via immunoSEQ multiplex PCR; TCRdb's table is partial and in-frame only. The sample includes 84,000 or so clones, 83% of them seen just once. The sample taken for sequencing was peripheral blood. Source of these receptors: a man aged 80 or over with active or convalescent COVID-19.

The chain combines TRBV5-1 with TRBJ2-6; D is uncertain. This CDR3 is 16 amino acids long. Germline CDR1 is SGHRS and CDR2 is YFSETQ. The V gene lost 4 bases and the J gene lost 2 bases, with 13 bases spanning the gap. The CDR3 nucleotides are TGCGCCAGCAGCCCCTTTTTATTCGCTGGGGCCAACGTCCTGACTTTC. Its protein is CASSPFLFAGANVLTF.

The chain is built from TRBV6-5 and TRBJ2-2; tentative D call: TRBD1 (5 bases). V lost 6 bases and J 4 bases, leaving 12 bases between the germline ends. From germline, CDR1 is MNHEY and CDR2 SVGAGI. CDR3 length: 14 amino acids. Here the CDR3 reads CASSRTQGTGELFF. Here the CDR3 DNA reads TGTGCCAGCAGCCGTACCCAGGGCACCGGGGAGCTGTTTTTT.

This clone has more than one count but fewer than ten. This chain connects TRBV3-1 (or the pseudogene TRBV3-2) to TRBJ1-3; D perhaps matches TRBD1 (6 bases). V lost 3 bases, J lost 1 base, and 13 bases lay in between. This CDR3 has 16 amino acids. CDR1 and CDR2 (germline): LGHDT, YNNKEL (reference sequence). The DNA for the CDR3 is TGTGCCAGCAGCCACGGTGGGACAAGTTCTGGAAACACCATATATTTT. Protein product: CASSHGGTSSGNTIYF.

The V call is TRBV5-4, the J call TRBJ2-5; 8 bases are shared with TRBD2. J gave up 5 bases and V 2 bases, and 11 bases lay outside the gene matches. Germline CDR1 reads SGHNT; CDR2 reads YYREEE (reference sequence). The CDR3 contains 16 residues. The CDR3 is CASSFRAGGGEETQYF. The CDR3 DNA follows: TGTGCCAGCAGCTTCCGCGCGGGGGGAGGGGAGGAGACCCAGTACTTC.

This chain links TRBV18 with TRBJ1-4; no firm D call. The CDR3 has 14 residues. V shed 3 bases and J shed 3 bases, with 8 bases lying between them. Germline values: CDR1 KGHSH, CDR2 LQKENI. CDR3 region: CASSPGLANEKLFF. As DNA, the CDR3 is TGTGCCAGCTCACCGGGCCTCGCTAATGAAAAACTGTTTTTT.

Only a few counts were recorded for this clone. The CDR3: CASSQGYNTEAFF. The CDR3, as DNA: TGTGCCAGCAGCCAAGGCTACAACACTGAAGCTTTCTTT. V usage is TRBV14 and J usage is TRBJ1-1; no clear D. Germline lookup yields CDR1 SGHDN and CDR2 FVKESK. The V end lost 1 base, the J end lost 2 bases, and 5 bases lay between the germline ends. The CDR3 has 13 amino acids.

The J gene is TRBJ1-1, the V gene TRBV7-6; TRBD1 agrees at 7 bases. The CDR3 consists of 18 residues. CDR1 and CDR2 from the germline V gene are SGHVS and FNYEAQ. V trimming: 1 base; J trimming: 0 bases; junction bases outside the gene matches: 11. CDR3: CASSLDQGFDRVNTEAFF. In DNA, the CDR3 is TGTGCCAGCAGCTTAGATCAGGGATTTGACAGGGTGAACACTGAAGCTTTCTTT. The entire variable domain, with the rest obtained from reference TRBV7-6 and TRBJ1-1, is as follows: GAGVSQSPRYKVTKRGQDVALRCDPISGHVSLYWYRQALGQGPEFLTYFNYEAQQDKSGLPNDRFSAERPEGSISTLTIQRTEQRDSAMYRCASSLDQGFDRVNTEAFFGQGTRLTVV.

The chain couples TRBV28 to TRBJ2-7; 16 bases match TRBD2. The length of the CDR3 is 16 residues. CDR1 and CDR2 from the germline V gene are MDHEN and SYDVKM. V was clipped by 11 bases and J by 5 bases; unmatched bases: 12. DNA of the CDR3: TGTGCCGCCCTTCCGGGACTAGCGGGAGGGTCCCACGAGCAGTACTTC. It is translated as CAALPGLAGGSHEQYF.

The V gene is TRBV5-8, the J gene TRBJ1-6, with D maybe TRBD1 (5 bases). The germline CDR1 and CDR2 sequences are SGHTS and YDEGEE. The CDR3 is 16 residues long. V lost 0 bases, J lost 5 bases, and 12 bases lay in between. This CDR3 reads CASSLEWGENNSPLHF. The CDR3 DNA sequence: TGTGCCAGCAGCTTGGAATGGGGGGAGAATAATTCACCCCTCCACTTT.

The CDR3 sequence is CASSLERGTDQPQHF. The DNA of the CDR3 is TGTGCCAGCAGCTTGGAAAGGGGTACAGATCAGCCCCAGCATTTT. The chain couples TRBV5-8 to TRBJ1-5; tentative D call: TRBD1 (5 bases). V was cut by 0 bases and J by 5 bases, with 12 bases left in between. The germline gives CDR1 SGHTS, CDR2 YDEGEE. This CDR3 is 15 amino acids long.

The V gene is TRBV7-9, the J gene TRBJ2-1, with D possibly matching TRBD1 (5 bases). The CDR3 is 13 residues long. CDR1 and CDR2 from the germline V gene are SEHNR and FQNEAQ (reference sequence). Trimming took off 4 bases at V and 9 bases at J, with 13 bases between the two ends. This CDR3 is CASSYYLRGEQFF. CDR3 in DNA: TGTGCCAGCAGCTACTATCTAAGGGGTGAGCAGTTCTTC. Supplemented by reference TRBV7-9 and TRBJ2-1, the full variable domain reads DTGVSQNPRHKITKRGQNVTFRCDPISEHNRLYWYRQTLGQGPEFLTYFQNEAQLEKSRLLSDRFSAERPKGSFSTLEIQRTEQGDSAMYLCASSYYLRGEQFFGPGTRLTVL.

This clone was counted once. V is TRBV4-3 and J is TRBJ2-5, with D perhaps TRBD1 (5 bases). Germline V gives CDR1 LGHNA, CDR2 YSLEER. Trimming removed 1 base at V and 4 bases at J, with 10 bases between. The CDR3 extends over 14 amino acids. The CDR3 DNA reads as TGCGCCAGCAGCCAAGGTTCAGGGCGAGAGACCCAGTACTTC. It codes for CASSQGSGRETQYF.

The gene calls are TRBV5-1 and TRBJ2-5; TRBD2 aligns across 10 bases. CDR1 and CDR2 from the germline V gene are SGHRS and YFSETQ. V dropped 1 base and J dropped 2; count of bases not matched to a gene: 2. The CDR3 runs to 15 residues. This chain's CDR3 is CASSLTSGVQETQYF. In DNA form, the CDR3 reads TGCGCCAGCAGCTTGACTAGCGGGGTACAAGAGACCCAGTACTTC. The variable domain in full, with the rest retrieved from reference TRBV5-1 and TRBJ2-5, is KAGVTQTPRYLIKTRGQQVTLSCSPISGHRSVSWYQQTPGQGLQFLFEYFSETQRNKGNFPGRFSGRQFSNSRSEMNVSTLELGDSALYLCASSLTSGVQETQYFGPGTRLLVL.

The CDR3 nucleotides read TGCAGTGCTAGTGGGGGCGGGAGGAGCTCCTACAATGAGCAGTTCTTC. Amino acid sequence: CSASGGGRSSYNEQFF. The chain recombines TRBV20-1 with TRBJ2-1; 8 bases line up with TRBD2. The length of the CDR3 is 16 residues. In germline, CDR1 is DFQATT, CDR2 SNEGSKA (reference sequence). After removal of 3 bases from V and 0 bases from J, the junction contained 7 bases not matched to a gene.

The chain has TRBV19 and TRBJ2-7; 7 bases agree with TRBD1. This CDR3 has 14 amino acids. The V segment lost 4 bases and the J segment 0 bases; nucleotides outside the gene matches: 3. Germline V gives CDR1 LNHDA, CDR2 SQIVND (reference sequence). CDR3 sequence reads: CASSTTGVSYEQYF. In DNA, the CDR3 is TGTGCCAGTAGTACAACAGGGGTCTCCTACGAGCAGTACTTC.

The gene calls are TRBV5-8 and TRBJ2-3; TRBD1 matches at 8 bases. The CDR3 has 15 amino acids. Germline V gene lookup returns CDR1 SGHTS and CDR2 YDEGEE. The junction had 3 bases not matched to a gene; V was cut back by 2 bases and J by 1 base. The CDR3 DNA sequence: TGTGCCAGCAGCTTCAGGGGGCTTGGCACAGATACGCAGTATTTT. This codes for CASSFRGLGTDTQYF.

The chain recombines TRBV5-8 with TRBJ2-4; 9 nucleotides match TRBD1. This CDR3 region has 15 residues. Trimming removed 0 bases from V and 8 bases from J; junction bases left unmatched: 6. Germline values: CDR1 SGHTS, CDR2 YDEGEE. The CDR3 nucleotides are TGTGCCAGCAGCTTGGTAGGGACAGGGATATACATTCAGTACTTC. It translates to CASSLVGTGIYIQYF. Filled out from reference TRBV5-8 and TRBJ2-4, the complete variable domain reads EAGVTQSPTHLIKTRGQQATLRCSPISGHTSVYWYQQALGLGLQFLLWYDEGEERNRGNFPPRFSGRQFPNYSSELNVNALELEDSALYLCASSLVGTGIYIQYFGAGTRLSVL.

The chain couples TRBV2 to TRBJ2-7, with 8 positions matching TRBD2. Per the germline V gene, CDR1 is SNHLY and CDR2 is FYNNEI. The J segment lost 2 bases and the V segment lost 11 bases, leaving 11 bases of the junction unmatched. The CDR3 sequence is 14 residues long. CDR3 sequence reads: CAGVAGGLPYEQYF. The CDR3 region has the DNA TGTGCCGGGGTCGCGGGGGGCCTTCCCTACGAGCAGTACTTC.

The chain uses TRBV30 and TRBJ2-1; a possible D gene is TRBD1 (6 bases). The V end lost 5 bases, the J end lost 5 bases, and 16 bases lay between the germline ends. Germline assignment: CDR1 GTSNPN and CDR2 SVGIG (reference sequence). The CDR3 contains 14 residues. The CDR3 loop is CAWDGQPGDNEQFF. The CDR3 nucleotides are TGTGCCTGGGATGGACAGCCTGGGGACAATGAGCAGTTCTTC.

The chain employs TRBV28 and TRBJ2-1; 7 bases align to TRBD1. The J segment lost 8 bases and the V segment lost 11 bases, leaving 9 bases of the junction unmatched. Per the germline V gene, CDR1 is MDHEN and CDR2 is SYDVKM. The CDR3 covers 12 residues. CDR3 coding DNA: TGTGCCTCTACAGGGGCTGTGGATGAGCAGTTCTTC. Translating gives CASTGAVDEQFF.

This rearrangement joins TRBV2 to TRBJ1-6; possible D gene TRBD1, 5 bases. This CDR3 has 16 residues. The V end lost 8 bases, the J end lost 5 bases, and 19 bases lay between the germline ends. The germline CDR1 and CDR2 sequences are SNHLY and FYNNEI. This CDR3 is CASGGTGEGHNSPLHF. The CDR3 nucleotides are TGTGCCAGCGGGGGGACTGGTGAGGGCCATAATTCACCCCTCCACTTT.

Only one count was recorded for this clone. The chain links TRBV3-1 (or the pseudogene TRBV3-2) to TRBJ2-5, with a tentative D call TRBD2 (6 bases). Germline CDR1 and CDR2: LGHDT and YNNKEL (reference sequence). CDR3 length: 16 residues. Trimming took 4 bases from V and 1 from J, leaving 16 bases between them. CDR3: CASSPHASAPQETQYF. CDR3 nucleotides: TGTGCCAGCAGCCCCCACGCTAGCGCACCCCAAGAGACCCAGTACTTC.

The chain joins TRBV2 to TRBJ1-1; 10 nucleotides align to TRBD1. The germline V gene has CDR1 SNHLY and CDR2 FYNNEI. V gave up 7 bases and J gave up 2 bases; unmatched junction bases: 10. The CDR3 is 16 amino acids. The DNA of the CDR3 is TGTGCCAGCATGGAGGGGGACAGGGGAGTTAACACTGAAGCTTTCTTT. It translates to CASMEGDRGVNTEAFF.

The gene calls are TRBV6-5 and TRBJ1-5; possibly TRBD1 for D (5 bases). CDR1 is MNHEY, CDR2 SVGAGI, per germline. V lost 5 bases and J 7 bases, leaving 12 bases between the germline ends. The CDR3 length is 13 residues. The CDR3 DNA reads as TGTGCCAGCAGTCCAGGGTCCCCCCAGCCCCAGCATTTT. As protein: CASSPGSPQPQHF.

This chain links TRBV27 with TRBJ2-2; 9 bases map to TRBD2. Looked up from germline, CDR1 is MNHEY and CDR2 is SMNVEV (reference sequence). The CDR3 loop spans 15 amino acids. J lost 7 bases, V lost 5 bases, and 8 bases had no gene match. Here the CDR3 reads CASSPLAGWGGELFF. CDR3 coding DNA: TGTGCCAGCAGTCCGCTAGCGGGGTGGGGCGGGGAGCTGTTTTTT.

The V call is TRBV9, the J call TRBJ2-1; TRBD2 matches at 9 bases. Germline V gene sequence: CDR1 SGDLS, CDR2 YYNGEE. The J segment lost 6 bases and the V segment lost 4 bases, leaving 14 bases of the junction unmatched. The CDR3 is 17 residues long. CDR3 in DNA: TGTGCCAGCAGCCCTTCTAGCGGGGAGCTACCTTCCAATGAGCAGTTCTTC. This translates into CASSPSSGELPSNEQFF. Full variable domain (missing parts from reference TRBV9 and TRBJ2-1): DSGVTQTPKHLITATGQRVTLRCSPRSGDLSVYWYQQSLDQGLQFLIQYYNGEERAKGNILERFSAQQFPDLHSELNLSSLELGDSALYFCASSPSSGELPSNEQFFGPGTRLTVL.

This chain connects TRBV12-3 or TRBV12-4 to TRBJ2-2; D ambiguous. The CDR3 runs 12 residues. Trimming cost V 7 bases and J 3 bases, with 6 bases left between them. The CDR3 DNA is TGTGCCAGCACCCCGGACACCGGGGAGCTGTTTTTT. This encodes CASTPDTGELFF.

This chain joins TRBV11-2 and TRBJ1-6; no reliable D call. Germline CDR1 SGHAT, CDR2 FQNNGV. Trimming removed 5 bases at V and 9 bases at J, with 17 bases between. This CDR3 is built from 15 residues. CDR3 region: CASSPRMGESSPLHF. The DNA for the CDR3 is TGTGCCAGCAGCCCACGGATGGGAGAATCTTCACCCCTCCACTTT.

This clone was found a few times. This chain connects TRBV19 to TRBJ1-3; D is unclear. The V gene lost 3 bases and the J gene lost 1 base, with 7 bases spanning the gap. CDR1 LNHDA and CDR2 SQIVND come from the germline V gene (reference sequence). The CDR3 covers 14 residues. The CDR3 DNA is TGTGCCAGTAGTATCGACTATTCTGGAAACACCATATATTTT. This gives the protein CASSIDYSGNTIYF.

The chain recombines TRBV6-5 with TRBJ1-5; 8 nucleotides line up with TRBD1. V was clipped by 5 bases and J by 5 bases; unmatched bases: 5. CDR3 size: 14 residues. Germline V CDR1 and CDR2: MNHEY, SVGAGI. CDR3 coding DNA: TGTGCCAGCAGTACAGGGGGAAACGATCAGCCCCAGCATTTT. Residues: CASSTGGNDQPQHF.